One sample yielded the 20 T cell receptor beta chains listed below, sequenced in a study of blood T cell repertoires in COVID-19. Produced via immunoSEQ multiplex PCR; TCRdb's table is partial and in-frame only. The sample yields 220,000 or so clones, roughly 84% seen once. The sample taken for sequencing was peripheral blood. These TCRs come from a woman aged 55 to 70 with acute or convalescent COVID-19.

This clone occurred once. The rearrangement joins TRBV3-1 (or the pseudogene TRBV3-2) to TRBJ1-2, with D maybe TRBD1 (5 bases). This CDR3 is 13 amino acids long. The V gene lost 1 base and the J gene lost 4 bases, with 7 bases spanning the gap. From germline, CDR1 is LGHDT and CDR2 YNNKEL (reference sequence). The CDR3 nucleotides are TGTGCCAGCAGCCAAGGAGACAGCTATGGCTACACCTTC. It is translated as CASSQGDSYGYTF.

This chain uses TRBV3-1 (or the pseudogene TRBV3-2) with TRBJ1-5; perhaps TRBD1 as D (5 bases). The germline V and J ends were trimmed by 1 base and 0 bases, with 13 bases remaining between them. The germline gives CDR1 LGHDT, CDR2 YNNKEL (reference sequence). The CDR3 has 17 amino acids. Written as DNA, the CDR3 is TGTGCCAGCAGCCAAGTTAGGAAGGGGAATAGCAATCAGCCCCAGCATTTT. Amino acids: CASSQVRKGNSNQPQHF.

J is TRBJ2-7 and V is TRBV4-2; 8 bases align to TRBD2. There are 18 residues in the CDR3. Trimming took 0 bases from V and 2 from J; bases not matched to a gene: 12. Germline loops: CDR1 LGHNA, CDR2 YNFKEQ. CDR3 protein: CASSQDVYNIGGAYEQYF. CDR3 in DNA: TGTGCCAGCAGCCAAGATGTGTACAATATCGGGGGGGCCTACGAGCAGTACTTC.

CDR3 in amino acids: CASSQDNTYEQYF. As DNA, the CDR3 is TGCGCCAGCAGCCAAGATAATACTTACGAGCAGTACTTC. V usage is TRBV4-1 and J usage is TRBJ2-7; no definite D call. Germline V gene sequence: CDR1 MGHRA, CDR2 YSYEKL. Trimming pared 0 bases from V and 4 bases from J, leaving 7 bases between. CDR3 size: 13 residues.

The genes are TRBV27 and TRBJ1-1, with a possible D match to TRBD1 (5 bases). Trimming took off 5 bases at V and 0 bases at J, with 10 bases between the two ends. The V gene's germline CDR1 is MNHEY and CDR2 SMNVEV (reference sequence). The CDR3 totals 14 residues. CDR3 sequence (DNA): TGTGCCAGCAGTCCCTTGACAGTGAACACTGAAGCTTTCTTT. Protein: CASSPLTVNTEAFF.

The V call is TRBV6-6, the J call TRBJ2-1; TRBD1 aligns across 8 bases. CDR1 is MNHNY, CDR2 SVGAGI, per germline (reference sequence). J gave up 12 bases and V 7 bases, and 14 bases lay outside the gene matches. The CDR3 is 14 residues long. CDR3 sequence (DNA): TGTGCCAGCACCGCGTACATAACAGGGGGTGGGCAGTTCTTC. It codes for CASTAYITGGGQFF.

J is TRBJ2-1 and V is TRBV7-9; 9 positions match TRBD1. V trimming: 6 bases; J trimming: 4 bases; junction bases outside the gene matches: 7. Germline lookup yields CDR1 SEHNR and CDR2 FQNEAQ (reference sequence). This CDR3 contains 15 residues. CDR3 DNA sequence: TGTGCCAGCAGATTCGTACAGGGGGCTTACAATGAGCAGTTCTTC. This gives the protein CASRFVQGAYNEQFF.

The rearrangement links TRBV10-2 to TRBJ2-7; no clear D. V gave up 3 bases and J gave up 3 bases, with 6 bases separating them. This CDR3 is built from 12 residues. Germline V gives CDR1 WSHSY, CDR2 SAAADI. Here the CDR3 reads CASSDRSYEQYF. CDR3 coding DNA: TGCGCCAGCAGTGACAGAAGCTACGAGCAGTACTTC.

This sequence joins TRBV10-3 and TRBJ1-1; 9 bases align to TRBD1. The V and J ends lost 6 bases and 4 bases, in that order; junction bases with no gene match: 3. CDR1 and CDR2 from the germline V gene are ENHRY and SYGVKD. The CDR3 sequence is 13 residues long. CDR3 sequence: CAIREDRGTEAFF. The CDR3 DNA follows: TGTGCCATCAGGGAGGACAGGGGCACTGAAGCTTTCTTT.

This clone was recorded a few times. This chain joins TRBV2 and TRBJ1-2; D unresolved. CDR1 SNHLY and CDR2 FYNNEI come from the germline V gene. V was pared by 0 bases and J by 5 bases, with 7 bases between. CDR3 length: 13 residues. As DNA, the CDR3 is TGTGCCAGCAGTGAAGCGCAGTTTTATGGCTACACCTTC. Its translation is CASSEAQFYGYTF.

The chain carries TRBV18 and TRBJ1-3; D unclear. The CDR3 runs to 17 residues. Germline-derived CDR1 and CDR2 are KGHSH and LQKENI. Between the trimmed V and J ends, which lost 0 bases and 0 bases, there was a span of 12 bases. The DNA for the CDR3 is TGTGCCAGCTCACCACCGGTTCGCAGGAACTCTGGAAACACCATATATTTT. It codes for CASSPPVRRNSGNTIYF.

This chain connects TRBV10-3 to TRBJ2-5; D is possibly TRBD1 (6 bases). With 1 base removed from V and 2 bases from J, the gap between germline ends came to 23 bases. Germline V gene sequence: CDR1 ENHRY, CDR2 SYGVKD. The CDR3 consists of 19 residues. The DNA for the CDR3 is TGTGCCATCAGTGAGTTGGCCGGTACAAACAGGGTGGATCAAGAGACCCAGTACTTC. Amino acid sequence: CAISELAGTNRVDQETQYF.

This clone has more than one count but fewer than ten. The chain joins TRBV28 to TRBJ1-1; a possible D gene is TRBD1 (6 bases). V dropped 2 bases and J dropped 0 bases, with 10 bases sitting between them. Per the germline V gene, CDR1 is MDHEN and CDR2 is SYDVKM. The CDR3 covers 15 residues. Here the CDR3 reads CASSLPGQLNTEAFF. CDR3 bases: TGTGCCAGCAGTTTACCGGGACAACTGAACACTGAAGCTTTCTTT.

The chain recombines TRBV2 with TRBJ1-2, with D possibly TRBD1 on 6 matching bases. V was cut by 6 bases and J by 5 bases, with 7 bases left in between. Germline V lookup: CDR1 SNHLY, CDR2 FYNNEI. The CDR3 spans 11 residues. The CDR3 loop reads CASRQGYGYTF. The CDR3 coding sequence is TGTGCCAGCAGACAGGGTTATGGCTACACCTTC. Supplemented by reference TRBV2 and TRBJ1-2, the full variable domain reads EPEVTQTPSHQVTQMGQEVILRCVPISNHLYFYWYRQILGQKVEFLVSFYNNEISEKSEIFDDQFSVERPDGSNFTLKIRSTKLEDSAMYFCASRQGYGYTFGSGTRLTVV.

This chain links TRBV6-2 or TRBV6-3 with TRBJ1-6; 7 bases fit TRBD1. Trimming at V came to 2 bases and at J to 2 bases, leaving 3 bases not matched to a gene. The germline CDR1 and CDR2 sequences are MNHEY and SVGEGT. The CDR3 runs to 16 residues. Written as DNA, the CDR3 is TGTGCCAGCAGTTACAAGGGGACAGCCTATAATTCACCCCTCCACTTT. Translating gives CASSYKGTAYNSPLHF.

V and J are TRBV4-1 and TRBJ1-5; D unresolved. Germline V gives CDR1 MGHRA, CDR2 YSYEKL. There are 12 residues in the CDR3. The V end lost 0 bases, the J end lost 14 bases, and 11 bases lay between the germline ends. As DNA, the CDR3 is TGCGCCAGCAGCCAAGAGGGGAGTTCTAAGCATTTT. It translates to CASSQEGSSKHF.

This chain uses TRBV2 with TRBJ2-7; TRBD2 might be the D (5 bases). V was cut by 1 base and J by 0 bases, with 13 bases left in between. The CDR3 contains 16 residues. Germline V CDR1 and CDR2: SNHLY, FYNNEI. The CDR3 region is CASSEEAWGVSYEQYF. The CDR3 DNA reads TGTGCCAGCAGTGAAGAAGCTTGGGGAGTCTCCTACGAGCAGTACTTC.

J is TRBJ1-2 and V is TRBV27, with 8 nucleotides matching TRBD1. CDR1 is MNHEY, CDR2 SMNVEV, per germline (reference sequence). The CDR3 spans 15 residues. The J segment lost 2 bases and the V segment lost 6 bases, leaving 8 bases of the junction unmatched. The CDR3 nucleotides are TGTGCCAGCAGACGCGCCGGACAGGGCAACTATGGCTACACCTTC. Amino acids: CASRRAGQGNYGYTF.

This clone was observed once. V usage is TRBV7-9 and J usage is TRBJ1-4; no firm D call. V lost 5 bases and J 0 bases, leaving 13 bases between the germline ends. CDR3 length: 16 amino acids. Germline-derived CDR1 and CDR2 are SEHNR and FQNEAQ (reference sequence). The CDR3 nucleotides read TGTGCCAGCAGCCAATCTCCCGGGGCAACTAATGAAAAACTGTTTTTT. Translation gives CASSQSPGATNEKLFF.

This clone came up once. The chain links TRBV11-2 to TRBJ2-5, with TRBD2 identical over 7 bases. The V and J ends lost 9 bases and 3 bases, in that order; junction bases with no gene match: 4. Germline CDR1 and CDR2: SGHAT and FQNNGV. This CDR3 comprises 12 residues. The CDR3 protein is CASRTSKETQYF. CDR3 DNA sequence: TGTGCCAGTAGGACTAGTAAAGAGACCCAGTACTTC.